This T cell receptor (beta chain) is from a study of blood T cells in healthy people across ages. Study results and caveats: Unsorted PBMC input precluded a conclusive naive versus antigen-experienced comparison. The study found more naive CD4+ cells and higher diversity in long-lived than aged donors.

The germline V gene has CDR1 MDHEN and CDR2 SYDVKM. The J segment lost 10 bases and the V segment lost 4 bases, leaving 11 bases of the junction unmatched. The CDR3 is 16 residues long. For the second PCR, which ran for about 7 to 11 cycles, a sample-barcoded 5' primer and a J-beta primer mix were used. With 12 random nucleotides, a template-switch adaptor tagged each individual cDNA molecule. TCRdb recomputed calls from the 5' RACE reads with MiXCR, one row per CDR3 protein. The table lists under 2,000,000 distinct CDR3 sequences, around half of them singletons. The table lists this clonotype with a few counts. What it binds is unknown. In terms of origin and age, donors were healthy Caucasian individuals from Russia aged about 6 to 90.

This clonotype was sampled from a woman between 40 and 55 years old in good health. This chain uses TRBV28 with TRBJ2-1; 12 nucleotides agree with TRBD2. The specimen was blood. In DNA form, the CDR3 reads TGTGCCAGCAGTTCCCCTCTAGCGGGGGGGCCGAGAGAGCAGTTCTTC. Translation gives CASSSPLAGGPREQFF.